Presented here are 12 T cell receptor beta chains from one specimen sequenced in a study of T cells in Graves' hyperthyroidism and ophthalmopathy. Amplification of TCR beta CDR3 regions used RNA as the template. A first-round RT-PCR of the TCR CDR3 used the HTBI primer set. Each CDR3 protein is one row after TCRdb ran MiXCR on the multiplex PCR reads. The sample shows around 56,000 distinct CDR3 sequences, 53% of them seen only once. The specimen sequenced was blood. The receptors were sampled from a woman aged 60-75 years with Graves' ophthalmopathy.

This clonotype appeared many times. Here the CDR3 reads CASSLIRGENTEAFF. The CDR3 nucleotides are TGTGCCAGCAGTTTAATAAGGGGGGAGAACACTGAAGCTTTCTTT. The chain carries TRBV12-3 or TRBV12-4 and TRBJ1-1; D may be TRBD1 (6 bases). V lost 2 bases, J lost 1 base, and 11 bases lay in between. The CDR3 runs to 15 residues.

The chain recombines TRBV7-6 with TRBJ1-3, with TRBD1 as a possible D gene (5 bases). Trimming left V 1 base short and J 1 base short, with 11 bases between. The CDR3 runs 16 residues. Germline V lookup: CDR1 SGHVS, CDR2 FNYEAQ. CDR3 protein: CASSLGPAGSGNTIYF. The CDR3 coding sequence is TGTGCCAGCAGCTTAGGTCCGGCAGGGTCTGGAAACACCATATATTTT.

This clonotype was observed at least ten times. The V call is TRBV11-1, the J call TRBJ1-6, with D hard to call. Germline CDR1 is SGHAT and CDR2 is FQDESV (reference sequence). Trimming removed 2 bases at V and 7 bases at J, with 3 bases between. CDR3 length: 12 amino acids. This CDR3 reads CASSLPNSPLHF. CDR3 coding DNA: TGTGCCAGCAGCTTACCGAATTCACCCCTCCACTTT.

This clonotype was observed once. The genes are TRBV20-1 and TRBJ2-7, with 10 bases that match TRBD2. The J call may be in error: the DNA end matches TRBJ2-1 better. The CDR3 is 17 amino acids. Germline V lookup: CDR1 DFQATT, CDR2 SNEGSKA (reference sequence). CDR3 protein: CSARGLGLAGEGLEQFF. CDR3 nucleotide sequence: TGCAGTGCTAGAGGATTAGGGCTAGCGGGAGAAGGCCTTGAGCAGTTCTTC.

V and J are TRBV12-3 or TRBV12-4 and TRBJ1-1; D may be TRBD1 (6 bases). This CDR3 comprises 18 residues. Deletions cut 6 bases from V and 5 bases from J, with 28 bases between. CDR3 amino acids: CASRPQGARDTGGTEAFF. The CDR3 DNA is TGTGCCAGCAGACCACAGGGAGCGAGAGACACCGGGGGTACTGAAGCTTTCTTT.

In its sample, this clonotype was seen many times. The rearrangement links TRBV7-9 to TRBJ2-3; D gene ambiguous. This CDR3 is 15 amino acids long. Between the trimmed V and J ends, which lost 2 bases and 0 bases, there was a span of 9 bases. Per germline, CDR1 SEHNR and CDR2 FQNEAQ (reference sequence). The CDR3 DNA reads as TGTGCCAGCAGCTTACGAAGCGTAAGCACAGATACGCAGTATTTT. The encoded protein is CASSLRSVSTDTQYF.

The sample holds a few counts of this clonotype. The V gene is TRBV20-1, the J gene TRBJ1-2, with D possibly matching TRBD1 (6 bases). Trimming shortened V by 5 bases and J by 2 bases, and 15 bases separated the two germline ends. CDR1 and CDR2 (germline): DFQATT, SNEGSKA (reference sequence). There are 14 residues in the CDR3. The CDR3 loop is CSAWGTRENYGYTF. The CDR3 DNA follows: TGCAGTGCTTGGGGGACAAGAGAGAACTATGGCTACACCTTC.

This clonotype showed up many times. The chain employs TRBV6-6 and TRBJ2-1; D is perhaps TRBD1 or TRBD2 (5 bases each). V lost 4 bases, J lost 6 bases, and 7 bases lay in between. The CDR3 covers 12 residues. CDR1 is MNHNY, CDR2 SVGAGI, per germline (reference sequence). The CDR3 bases are TGTGCCAGCAGTTTGGGACCCAATGAGCAGTTCTTC. It is translated as CASSLGPNEQFF.

The chain combines TRBV19 with TRBJ2-7; 9 bases line up with TRBD1. Germline CDR1 is LNHDA and CDR2 is SQIVND (reference sequence). V lost 4 bases to trimming and J lost 5 bases; unmatched junction nucleotides: 6. The CDR3 is 14 residues long. DNA for the CDR3: TGTGCCAGTAGTACCGGGACAGGGCTCCACGAGCAGTACTTC. This codes for CASSTGTGLHEQYF.

This rearrangement joins TRBV28 to TRBJ2-7; TRBD1 aligns across 9 bases. From germline, CDR1 is MDHEN and CDR2 SYDVKM. The CDR3 spans 13 residues. After removal of 5 bases from V and 3 bases from J, the junction contained 2 bases not matched to a gene. The CDR3 sequence: CASSGQGRYEQYF. The CDR3, as DNA: TGTGCCAGCAGTGGACAGGGGCGCTACGAGCAGTACTTC.

The chain uses TRBV4-3 and TRBJ2-7, with 9 bases identical to TRBD2. Germline trimming cut 4 bases from V and 2 bases from J; bases unmatched to any gene: 6. The CDR3 sequence is 15 residues long. Per the germline V gene, CDR1 is LGHNA and CDR2 is YSLEER. This CDR3 is CASSPRLAEAYEQYF. The CDR3 nucleotides are TGCGCCAGCAGCCCCCGACTAGCGGAGGCCTACGAGCAGTACTTC.

The chain employs TRBV25-1 and TRBJ2-3; 12 bases are shared with TRBD2. The germline gives CDR1 MGHDK, CDR2 SYGVNS. The V gene end was trimmed by 4 bases and the J gene end by 5 bases; junction bases not matched to a gene: 7. This CDR3 contains 16 residues. CDR3 sequence: CASSAPPGLAGDTQYF. The CDR3 DNA reads TGTGCCAGCAGTGCGCCCCCGGGACTAGCGGGAGATACGCAGTATTTT.